A selection of T cell receptor beta chains follows, all from one sample in a study of control samples from healthy donors and cancer patients. The protocol was immunoSEQ multiplex PCR, while the TCRdb copy is restricted to in-frame clones and leaves out a portion. The table has about 160,000 clones, about 94% seen once; the top ten hold about 8.5%. The source material was blood. The origin of the receptors is a woman in her thirties or forties in good health. The CDR3 runs from the conserved cysteine through the conserved F or W. D genes are given only for firm matches. The listing skips clone size in some rows; elsewhere it reads once, few, many or a size class.

.	TRBV15	TRBJ1-6	.	CATSRDMTKRSYNSPLHF	TGTGCCACCAGCAGAGATATGACCAAAAGGTCCTATAATTCACCCCTCCACTTT
.	TRBV4-1	TRBJ2-1	TRBD2	CASSQDSGGASDEQFF	TGCGCCAGCAGCCAAGATAGCGGGGGGGCATCTGATGAGCAGTTCTTC
.	TRBV5-3	TRBJ1-5	.	CARSLRNQPQHF	TGTGCCAGAAGCTTGCGCAATCAGCCCCAGCATTTT
once	TRBV19	TRBJ1-5	.	CASSMAGYNQPQHF	TGTGCCAGTAGTATGGCAGGGTACAATCAGCCCCAGCATTTT
.	TRBV7-2	TRBJ1-1	.	CASNIMGGRGDEAFF	TGTGCCAGCAACATAATGGGGGGGCGGGGTGATGAAGCTTTCTTT
.	TRBV5-4	TRBJ1-2	TRBD1	CASSRSSGGEGYGYTF	TGTGCCAGCAGCAGATCCTCAGGGGGCGAGGGCTATGGCTACACCTTC
.	TRBV7-9	TRBJ2-2	.	CASRTGELFF	TGTGCCAGCCGGACCGGGGAGCTGTTTTTT
.	TRBV6-5	TRBJ2-2	.	CASKRNGELFF	TGTGCCAGCAAGCGGAACGGGGAGCTGTTTTTT
.	TRBV7-2	TRBJ2-2	TRBD2	CASSLASGRARTGELFF	TGTGCCAGCAGCTTAGCTAGCGGGAGGGCCCGGACCGGGGAGCTGTTTTTT
.	TRBV7-9	TRBJ1-5	TRBD1	CASSPGQAKDQPQHF	TGTGCCAGCAGCCCGGGACAGGCGAAAGATCAGCCCCAGCATTTT
.	TRBV10-2	TRBJ1-3	TRBD1	CATAGGWSLSGNTIYF	TGCGCCACTGCAGGGGGCTGGAGCCTCTCTGGAAACACCATATATTTT
.	TRBV30	TRBJ1-5	.	CAWRTARPNQPQHF	TGTGCCTGGAGGACCGCCAGGCCGAATCAGCCCCAGCATTTT
.	TRBV6-2/TRBV6-3	TRBJ2-1	TRBD2	CASSYSLAGGIYNEQFF	TGTGCCAGCAGTTACTCGCTAGCGGGAGGAATCTACAATGAGCAGTTCTTC
once	TRBV7-8	TRBJ1-2	.	CASSLDPIYGYTF	TGTGCCAGCAGCTTAGATCCGATCTATGGCTACACCTTC
.	TRBV4-3	TRBJ2-2	TRBD1	CASSPDRGHTGELFF	TGCGCCAGCAGCCCGGACAGGGGACACACCGGGGAGCTGTTTTTT
.	TRBV7-9	TRBJ2-3	TRBD1	CASSIRQGNVDTQYF	TGTGCCAGCAGCATTCGACAGGGAAATGTAGATACGCAGTATTTT
.	TRBV2	TRBJ2-1	TRBD1	CASRMTGVNNEQFF	TGTGCCAGCAGGATGACAGGGGTCAACAATGAGCAGTTCTTC
.	TRBV12-3/TRBV12-4	TRBJ2-1	TRBD1	CASRPDRAEQFF	TGTGCCAGCAGGCCTGACAGGGCCGAGCAGTTCTTC
once	TRBV20-1	TRBJ2-3	.	CSARVADTQYF	TGCAGTGCTAGGGTGGCAGATACGCAGTATTTT
.	TRBV9	TRBJ2-1	.	CASGGGSEQFF	TGTGCCAGCGGCGGCGGGTCTGAGCAGTTCTTC
.	TRBV28	TRBJ1-5	.	CASSSGPGNPGQPQHF	TGTGCCAGCAGTTCTGGGCCGGGGAATCCAGGTCAGCCCCAGCATTTT
.	TRBV12-5	TRBJ1-5	TRBD1	CASDLEGARQPQHF	TGTGCTAGTGACCTCGAGGGGGCTCGTCAGCCCCAGCATTTT
few	TRBV13	TRBJ2-1	.	CASSHTSTSYNEQFF	TGTGCCAGCAGCCACACTAGTACCTCCTACAATGAGCAGTTCTTC
.	TRBV7-9	TRBJ1-4	.	CASSLGIGRTTNEKLFF	TGTGCCAGCAGCTTAGGAATAGGGAGAACAACTAATGAAAAACTGTTTTTT
once	TRBV7-9	TRBJ1-1	.	CASSLAFGQSEAFF	TGTGCCAGCAGCTTAGCCTTTGGACAATCTGAAGCTTTCTTT
.	TRBV10-3	TRBJ2-3	TRBD2	CAISESPSGASTDTQYF	TGTGCCATCAGTGAGTCGCCTAGCGGGGCTAGCACAGATACGCAGTATTTT
.	TRBV19	TRBJ1-2	.	CASTNPGDYGYTF	TGTGCCAGTACCAACCCAGGGGATTATGGCTACACCTTC
.	TRBV6-2/TRBV6-3	TRBJ2-7	.	CASSLLEAYEQYF	TGTGCCAGCAGCCTGTTGGAAGCCTACGAGCAGTACTTC
once	TRBV5-4	TRBJ1-1	.	CASSSDAEAFF	TGTGCCAGCAGCAGCGATGCTGAAGCTTTCTTT
.	TRBV3-1/TRBV3-2	TRBJ1-2	.	CASSQTWDANYGYTF	TGTGCCAGCAGCCAAACCTGGGACGCCAACTATGGCTACACCTTC
.	TRBV4-2	TRBJ1-2	.	CASSQEVSQYYGYTF	TGTGCCAGCAGCCAAGAAGTTTCCCAGTACTATGGCTACACCTTC
.	TRBV6-5	TRBJ1-2	.	CASSPDKNYGYTF	TGTGCCAGCAGCCCCGACAAGAACTATGGCTACACCTTC
.	TRBV11-3	TRBJ1-1	.	CASSSTVNTEAFF	TGTGCCAGCAGCTCGACCGTGAACACTGAAGCTTTCTTT
.	TRBV6-6	TRBJ1-4	.	CASSYRQEGEKLFF	TGTGCCAGCAGTTACCGACAGGAGGGGGAAAAACTGTTTTTT
.	TRBV11-2	TRBJ2-3	TRBD2	CASSSVSGRAYHADTQYF	TGTGCCAGCAGCTCCGTTAGCGGGAGGGCCTATCATGCAGATACGCAGTATTTT
.	TRBV7-9	TRBJ2-7	.	CASSRSRTYEQYF	TGTGCCAGCAGCCGAAGCCGAACCTACGAGCAGTACTTC
.	TRBV27	TRBJ1-1	TRBD1	CASSPRTGREAFF	TGTGCCAGCAGTCCCCGGACAGGTCGGGAAGCTTTCTTT
.	TRBV7-9	TRBJ1-4	.	CASSLGVPGATNEKLFF	TGTGCCAGCAGCTTGGGGGTTCCGGGGGCCACTAATGAAAAACTGTTTTTT
once	TRBV3-1/TRBV3-2	TRBJ1-1	.	CASSPTWGDEAFF	TGTGCCAGCAGCCCCACGTGGGGCGATGAAGCTTTCTTT
.	TRBV27	TRBJ1-2	TRBD1	CASSLSMTGSAGYTF	TGTGCCAGCAGTTTATCGATGACAGGGAGTGCTGGCTACACCTTC
.	TRBV11-2	TRBJ1-6	.	CASSRGGGMYNSPLHF	TGTGCCAGCAGCCGGGGCGGGGGGATGTATAATTCACCCCTCCACTTT
.	TRBV6-2/TRBV6-3	TRBJ2-7	.	CASSYSTGRPSYEQYF	TGTGCCAGCAGTTACTCGACAGGTCGTCCCTCCTACGAGCAGTACTTC
.	TRBV10-3	TRBJ2-7	TRBD2	CAIRRTSGSVDEQYF	TGTGCCATCAGAAGGACTAGCGGGAGTGTCGACGAGCAGTACTTC
.	TRBV7-8	TRBJ1-1	.	CASRLAGGTEAFF	TGTGCCAGCAGATTGGCGGGGGGCACTGAAGCTTTCTTT
.	TRBV6-5	TRBJ1-2	TRBD1	CASSSLGQGKGCTF	TGTGCCAGCAGTTCCCTCGGACAGGGAAAAGGCTGCACCTTC
.	TRBV6-5	TRBJ1-1	.	CASRGSGQGTEAFF	TGTGCCAGCAGGGGGTCAGGGCAGGGGACTGAAGCTTTCTTT
.	TRBV15	TRBJ1-5	.	CATSLNPRGDGQPQHF	TGTGCCACCAGCCTAAACCCACGGGGTGACGGTCAGCCCCAGCATTTT
.	TRBV6-5	TRBJ1-1	.	CASHLRGTPNTEAFF	TGTGCCAGCCATCTTAGGGGGACACCGAACACTGAAGCTTTCTTT
.	TRBV10-2	TRBJ2-1	.	CASSESRGGIGRNEQFF	TGCGCCAGCAGTGAGTCGAGGGGCGGGATTGGGAGAAATGAGCAGTTCTTC
.	TRBV14	TRBJ1-1	TRBD1	CASSLGGWAFF	TGTGCCAGCAGCCTAGGGGGCTGGGCTTTCTTT
.	TRBV12-3/TRBV12-4	TRBJ1-2	.	CASSFDRTYGYTF	TGTGCCAGCAGTTTTGACAGGACCTATGGCTACACCTTC
.	TRBV4-3	TRBJ1-4	TRBD1	CASSQDLWSEDRGQEDEKLFF	TGCGCCAGCAGCCAAGATTTGTGGTCAGAAGACAGGGGGCAGGAGGATGAAAAACTGTTTTTT
.	TRBV12-3/TRBV12-4	TRBJ2-5	.	CASSLGQETQYF	TGTGCCAGCAGTTTAGGACAAGAGACCCAGTACTTC
.	TRBV7-2	TRBJ1-1	TRBD1	CASSQQGAGTEAFF	TGTGCCAGCAGCCAACAGGGGGCCGGCACTGAAGCTTTCTTT
.	TRBV4-3	TRBJ1-2	.	CASSQDGGTNYGYTF	TGCGCCAGCAGCCAAGATGGCGGGACTAACTATGGCTACACCTTC
.	TRBV7-3	TRBJ2-3	TRBD2	CASSPRLAATDTQYF	TGTGCCAGCAGCCCACGCCTAGCGGCCACAGATACGCAGTATTTT
.	TRBV5-6	TRBJ1-2	.	CASSLEGFGYGYTF	TGTGCCAGCAGCTTGGAGGGGTTTGGGTATGGCTACACCTTC